The rows below give T cell receptor beta chains drawn from one sample of a study of molecular identifiers for immune sequencing clone quantification. TCRdb recomputed calls from the PCR reads with MiXCR, one row per CDR3 protein. The table records approximately 500,000 distinct CDR3 sequences, under 30% of them present only once. Sequencing was done on a sample of naive CD8+ T cells from blood, with Jurkat cell RNA spiked in. These receptors were obtained from a human donor in good health. Some libraries in this study had Jurkat cell RNA spiked in. Each CDR3 is given with its conserved first and last residue. The D gene is left open where the match is weak. Clone size is shown for a subset of rows, as once, few, many or a class of expanded clone.

-	TRBD1	TRBJ2-4	TRBV10-3	TGTGCCATCAGTCCTGATTCAGGGGGTGCAAAAAACATTCAGTACTTC	CAISPDSGGAKNIQYF
few	TRBD2	TRBJ2-2	TRBV30	TGTGCCCGTGCTAGCGGGGGGTCCGTGGGGGAGCTGTTTTTT	CARASGGSVGELFF
many	-	TRBJ1-5	TRBV6-2/TRBV6-3	TGTGCCAGCAGTACCCGTGACCCGTGGTCCCAGCATTTT	CASSTRDPWSQHF
many	-	TRBJ1-6	TRBV28	TGTGCCAGCAGTTTTAGGGCAGGATCTTACTATAATTCACCCCTCCACTTT	CASSFRAGSYYNSPLHF
many	-	TRBJ2-1	TRBV6-6	TGTGCCAGCAGTTACTCTGGGGCGGTGCAGTTCTTC	CASSYSGAVQFF
-	-	TRBJ2-5	TRBV6-5	TGTGCCAGCACCGGGATGGAGGAGACCCAGTACTTC	CASTGMEETQYF
few	-	TRBJ1-1	TRBV4-1	TGCGCCAGCAGCCAAGGAGGCACGGGGGGTAGCACTGAAGCTTTCTTT	CASSQGGTGGSTEAFF
many	-	TRBJ1-1	TRBV7-9	TGTGCCAGCAGCTTGGTAGACAATTCGAACACTGAAGCTTTCTTT	CASSLVDNSNTEAFF
many	-	TRBJ1-1	TRBV7-6	TGTGCCAGCAGCTCGAGCGGACACAGGGACACTGAAGCTTTCTTT	CASSSSGHRDTEAFF
-	-	TRBJ2-7	TRBV11-1	TGTGCCAACAGCTTATTCTCCTACGAGCAGTACTTC	CANSLFSYEQYF
-	-	TRBJ1-2	TRBV12-3/TRBV12-4	TGTGCCAGCAGTTTAGTCATTCCCCAGATATATGGCTACACCTTC	CASSLVIPQIYGYTF
few	TRBD2	TRBJ2-7	TRBV11-1	TGTGCCAGCAGCTCAAGGCCACTAGCGGGAGTTGACGAGCAGTACTTC	CASSSRPLAGVDEQYF
-	TRBD2	TRBJ2-7	TRBV20-1	TGCAGTGCTAGAGACGGGAGGGCCTTCTACGAGCAGTACTTC	CSARDGRAFYEQYF
-	TRBD1	TRBJ2-3	TRBV12-3/TRBV12-4	TGTGCCAGCAGATTAACAGGGGGCATGTCAGATACGCAGTATTTT	CASRLTGGMSDTQYF
few	TRBD1	TRBJ2-7	TRBV27	TGTGCCAGCAGTTCAATCCCCTTCGGACAGGGACAGTACTTC	CASSSIPFGQGQYF
many	-	TRBJ1-1	TRBV2	TGTGCCAGCAGTCCCCTTAGGAAATGGAACACTGAAGCTTTCTTT	CASSPLRKWNTEAFF
many	TRBD2	TRBJ2-2	TRBV7-9	TGTGCCAGCAGCTTAGCGAGTAGCGGGAAGGCGGGGGAGCTGTTTTTT	CASSLASSGKAGELFF
-	TRBD2	TRBJ2-2	TRBV5-1	TGCGCCAGCACGGGACTAGCGGGAGTAGCCGGGGAGCTGTTTTTT	CASTGLAGVAGELFF
few	-	TRBJ1-4	TRBV28	TGTGCCAGCAGTGCCTGGGCAACAACTAATGAAAAACTGTTTTTT	CASSAWATTNEKLFF
few	TRBD2	TRBJ2-7	TRBV5-4	TGTGCCAGCACCCCGGGGCGGGGGGCCTACGAGCAGTACTTC	CASTPGRGAYEQYF
few	-	TRBJ1-1	TRBV28	TGTGCCAGCAGTCAAACCCAAGAAGCTTTCTTT	CASSQTQEAFF
many	TRBD1	TRBJ1-1	TRBV4-1	TGCGCCAGCAGCCAAGCAGGGACAGGGGGCACTGAAGCTTTCTTT	CASSQAGTGGTEAFF
-	-	TRBJ1-1	TRBV4-1	TGCGCCAGCAGCCAAAACCAGGGCGCGACCACTGAAGCTTTCTTT	CASSQNQGATTEAFF
many	TRBD1	TRBJ2-7	TRBV5-4	TGTGCCAGCAGCCCGGCAGGGGGCCCAACCTACGAGCAGTACTTC	CASSPAGGPTYEQYF
many	-	TRBJ2-7	TRBV29-1	TGCAGCGTCCACCAAGGGGGGAGCGAGCAGTACTTC	CSVHQGGSEQYF
-	TRBD2	TRBJ2-1	TRBV2	TGTGCCAGCAGTGGAACAAAATCGGTACTAGCGGGGGGGCGCCTGCATGGGGTTGAGCAGTTCTTC	CASSGTKSVLAGGRLHGVEQFF
-	TRBD1	TRBJ1-2	TRBV5-4	TGTGCCATGGGACAGGATTTCATTAACTATGGCTACACCTTC	CAMGQDFINYGYTF
few	-	TRBJ1-5	TRBV4-1	TGCGCCAGCAGCCATCACACGGGTAGGGGCAATCAGCCCCCGCATTTT	CASSHHTGRGNQPPHF
-	TRBD1	TRBJ2-7	TRBV27	TGTGCCAGCAGTTCCCGACAGGGGCGCGCCGTTGAGCAGTACTTC	CASSSRQGRAVEQYF
-	-	TRBJ2-3	TRBV19	TGTGCCAGTAGTATGAGCCAGCGGGGCACAGATACGCAGTATTTT	CASSMSQRGTDTQYF
many	TRBD2	TRBJ2-1	TRBV27	TGTGCCAGCAGTTCAACGAGCGGGGGCCCCTACAATGAGCAGTTCTTC	CASSSTSGGPYNEQFF
-	-	TRBJ2-7	TRBV11-2	TGTGCCAGCAGCTTAGAAGGTCGGGGGCATTCCTACGAGCAGTACTTC	CASSLEGRGHSYEQYF
many	TRBD1	TRBJ2-5	TRBV12-3/TRBV12-4	TGTGCCAGCAGCTCCCTGGACAGGGGGGATGACCAGTACTTC	CASSSLDRGDDQYF
-	TRBD2	TRBJ2-3	TRBV20-1	TGCAGTGCTAGAGATCTCTTAGGACTAGCGGGAGGATTGAGCACAGATACGCAGTATTTT	CSARDLLGLAGGLSTDTQYF
-	-	TRBJ2-7	TRBV7-9	TGTGCCAGCAGCCCCCCCCGGGGCCGCTCCTCCTACGAGCAGTACTTC	CASSPPRGRSSYEQYF
many	-	TRBJ2-2	TRBV7-9	TGTGCCAGCAGCCATGATATGACGGAGGCTCCCGGGGAGCTGTTTTTT	CASSHDMTEAPGELFF
-	TRBD2	TRBJ2-1	TRBV7-9	TGTGCCAGCAGCTTTCTCGCGGGGGGCGGTAGGGAGCAGTTCTTC	CASSFLAGGGREQFF
-	-	TRBJ1-1	TRBV16	TGTGCCAGCAGCCACGTTCGGGCCTCAATCACTGAAGCTTTCTTT	CASSHVRASITEAFF
-	-	TRBJ1-2	TRBV7-9	TGTGCCAGCAGCTTACAGGACGGAGCTAACTATGGCTACACCTTC	CASSLQDGANYGYTF
-	TRBD2	TRBJ2-2	TRBV7-9	TGTGCCAGCAGCTTAAGTCTAGCGGGAGGCTCCCATCCCGGGGAGCTGTTTTTT	CASSLSLAGGSHPGELFF
-	-	TRBJ1-1	TRBV19	TGTGCCAGTAGTATCCAGGGGCCAGGGGCGAACACTGAAGCTTTCTTT	CASSIQGPGANTEAFF
-	TRBD1	TRBJ2-7	TRBV2	TGTGCCAGCAGTGTCGGGGACAGGGGCTCCTACGAGCAGTACTTC	CASSVGDRGSYEQYF
many	-	TRBJ2-3	TRBV7-9	TGTGCCAGCAGCCCGCTAGCGTCTAGCACAGATACGCAGTATTTT	CASSPLASSTDTQYF
many	-	TRBJ1-6	TRBV5-1	TGCGCCAGCAGCTTGCAGGAGAATTCACCCCTCCACTTT	CASSLQENSPLHF
-	-	TRBJ2-7	TRBV10-1	TGCGCCAGCAGTGGAATGGGGAATGGCGAGCAGTACTTC	CASSGMGNGEQYF
many	-	TRBJ1-1	TRBV28	TGTGCCAGCAGTCCACACCTATCCACTGAAGCTTTCTTT	CASSPHLSTEAFF
many	TRBD2	TRBJ2-1	TRBV6-5	TGTGCCAGCAGCCAACTAGCGGAGCTCTACAATGAGCAGTTCTTC	CASSQLAELYNEQFF
-	TRBD2	TRBJ2-7	TRBV20-1	TGCAGTGCGATGAATAGCGGGGGATTCGACGAGCAGCACTTC	CSAMNSGGFDEQHF
-	TRBD2	TRBJ2-5	TRBV6-5	TGTGCCAGCAGTCCGCTCATCCCAGCGGGAGTGGGGCTTGCCCAAGAGTCCCAGTACTTC	CASSPLIPAGVGLAQESQYF
-	TRBD2	TRBJ2-7	TRBV4-3	TGCGCCAGCAGCCAAGGCCCGGGGGGGACCAGCTCCTACGAGCAGTACTTC	CASSQGPGGTSSYEQYF
many	-	TRBJ2-5	TRBV28	TGTGCCAGCAGTCCCGGGGCGGCGGATGGCTGGTACCAAGAGACCCAGTACTTC	CASSPGAADGWYQETQYF
-	TRBD1	TRBJ2-7	TRBV7-2	TGTGCCAGCAGCGCGTTGGACAGGGAGCCTTTGATGACCTACGAGCAGTACTTC	CASSALDREPLMTYEQYF
few	TRBD1	TRBJ2-2	TRBV6-2/TRBV6-3	TGTGCCAGCAGCTACCCCGACAGGGTTTGGAACACCGGGGAGCTGTTTTTT	CASSYPDRVWNTGELFF
-	TRBD2	TRBJ2-5	TRBV7-9	TGTGCCAGCAGCCCCCAACTAGCGAGCGAGACCCAGTACTTC	CASSPQLASETQYF
-	-	TRBJ1-1	TRBV30	TGTGCCTGGAGGGCAGGATACACTGAAGCTTTCTTT	CAWRAGYTEAFF
few	-	TRBJ2-7	TRBV5-6	TGTGCCAGCAGCCCCCTACTTCGTGCACGGGAGCAGTACTTC	CASSPLLRAREQYF